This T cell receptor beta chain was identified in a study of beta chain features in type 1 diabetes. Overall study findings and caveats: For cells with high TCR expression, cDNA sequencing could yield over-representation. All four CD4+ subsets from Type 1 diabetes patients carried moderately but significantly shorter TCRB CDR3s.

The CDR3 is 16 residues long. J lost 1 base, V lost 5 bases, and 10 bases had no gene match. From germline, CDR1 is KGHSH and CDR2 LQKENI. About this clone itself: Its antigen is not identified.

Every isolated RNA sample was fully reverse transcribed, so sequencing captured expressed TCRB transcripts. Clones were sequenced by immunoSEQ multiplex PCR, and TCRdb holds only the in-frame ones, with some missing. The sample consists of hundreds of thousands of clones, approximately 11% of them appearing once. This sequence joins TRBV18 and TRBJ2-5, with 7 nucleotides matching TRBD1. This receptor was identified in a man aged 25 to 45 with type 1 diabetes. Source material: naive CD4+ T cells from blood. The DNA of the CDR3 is TGTGCCAGCTCATCCAATGCACAGGGGATCCAAGAGACCCAGTACTTC. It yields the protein CASSSNAQGIQETQYF.